These 5 T cell receptor beta chains share one sample of origin, sequenced in a study of beta chain features in type 1 diabetes. Reverse transcription of all isolated RNA meant that expressed TCRB transcripts were sequenced. Sequencing was performed with immunoSEQ multiplex PCR; in TCRdb, only in-frame clones are kept and a portion is missing. Among fewer than 250,000 clones listed, roughly 15% were seen once. Material: naive CD4+ T cells from blood. Source of these receptors: a woman in her thirties or forties in good health.

The table lists this clone with a few counts. V is TRBV6-5 and J is TRBJ2-3; D not resolved. Germline V gives CDR1 MNHEY, CDR2 SVGAGI. The CDR3 has 15 residues. V gave up 7 bases and J gave up 2 bases, with 16 bases separating them. CDR3 nucleotides: TGTGCCAGCAAGTCCTATCACCTCTTCACAGATACGCAGTATTTT. This codes for CASKSYHLFTDTQYF.

This clone was counted only a few times. The chain recombines TRBV5-4 with TRBJ2-7, with 10 bases that match TRBD1. Trimming at V came to 3 bases and at J to 0 bases, leaving 3 bases not matched to a gene. This CDR3 comprises 15 residues. CDR1 is SGHNT and CDR2 is YYREEE in the germline V gene (reference sequence). The CDR3 spells CASSSRQGASYEQYF. As DNA, the CDR3 is TGTGCCAGCAGCTCTCGACAGGGGGCCTCCTACGAGCAGTACTTC.

The rearrangement links TRBV5-1 to TRBJ2-7; the D gene is possibly TRBD2 (7 bases). Deletions cut 7 bases from V and 3 bases from J, with 11 bases between. In germline, CDR1 is SGHRS, CDR2 YFSETQ. The CDR3 is 12 residues long. This CDR3 reads CASRGDNYEQYF. The CDR3 region has the DNA TGCGCCAGCCGGGGGGACAACTACGAGCAGTACTTC. The full variable domain, rest sourced from reference TRBV5-1 and TRBJ2-7, is KAGVTQTPRYLIKTRGQQVTLSCSPISGHRSVSWYQQTPGQGLQFLFEYFSETQRNKGNFPGRFSGRQFSNSRSEMNVSTLELGDSALYLCASRGDNYEQYFGPGTRLTVT.

CDR3 nucleotide sequence: TGTGCCAGCAGCTGGGGAACAGGGGGTTCACCCCTCCACTTT. As protein: CASSWGTGGSPLHF. The J gene is TRBJ1-6, the V gene TRBV5-4; 8 nucleotides agree with TRBD1. CDR3 length equals 14 residues. Germline V gives CDR1 SGHNT, CDR2 YYREEE (reference sequence). V lost 3 bases to trimming and J lost 9 bases; unmatched junction nucleotides: 5.

This clone turned up a few times. The gene calls are TRBV10-2 and TRBJ1-1; perhaps TRBD1 as D (6 bases). Deletions cut 8 bases from V and 1 base from J, with 8 bases between. Germline V gene data show CDR1 as WSHSY and CDR2 as SAAADI. CDR3 size: 12 residues. The CDR3 reads CASGDKNTEAFF. The CDR3 nucleotides read TGCGCCAGCGGGGACAAGAACACTGAAGCTTTCTTT.